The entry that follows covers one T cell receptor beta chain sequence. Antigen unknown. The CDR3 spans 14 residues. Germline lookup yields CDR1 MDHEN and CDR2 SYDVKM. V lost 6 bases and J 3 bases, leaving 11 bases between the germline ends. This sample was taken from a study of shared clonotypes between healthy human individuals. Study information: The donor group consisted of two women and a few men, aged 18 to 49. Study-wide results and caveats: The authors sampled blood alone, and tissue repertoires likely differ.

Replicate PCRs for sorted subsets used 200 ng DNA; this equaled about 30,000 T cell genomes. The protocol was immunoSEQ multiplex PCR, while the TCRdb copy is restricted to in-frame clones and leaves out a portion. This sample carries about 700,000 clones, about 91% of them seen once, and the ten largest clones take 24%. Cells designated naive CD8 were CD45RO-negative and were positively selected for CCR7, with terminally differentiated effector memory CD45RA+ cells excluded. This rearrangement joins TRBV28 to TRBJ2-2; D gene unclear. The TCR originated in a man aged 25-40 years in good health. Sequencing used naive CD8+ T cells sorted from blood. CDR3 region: CASSLELDTGELFF. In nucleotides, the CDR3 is TGTGCCAGCAGCCTGGAACTCGACACCGGGGAGCTGTTTTTT. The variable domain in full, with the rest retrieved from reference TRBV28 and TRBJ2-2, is DVKVTQSSRYLVKRTGEKVFLECVQDMDHENMFWYRQDPGLGLRLIYFSYDVKMKEKGDIPEGYSVSREKKERFSLILESASTNQTSMYLCASSLELDTGELFFGEGSRLTVL.